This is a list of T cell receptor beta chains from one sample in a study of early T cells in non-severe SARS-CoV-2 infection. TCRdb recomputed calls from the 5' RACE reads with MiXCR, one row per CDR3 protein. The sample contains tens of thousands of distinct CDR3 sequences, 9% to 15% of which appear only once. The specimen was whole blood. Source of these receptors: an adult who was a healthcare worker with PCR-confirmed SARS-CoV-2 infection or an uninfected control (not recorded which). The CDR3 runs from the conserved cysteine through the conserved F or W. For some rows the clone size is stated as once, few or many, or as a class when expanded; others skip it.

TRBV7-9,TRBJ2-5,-,CASSLTGAQETQYF
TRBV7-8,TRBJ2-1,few,CASVRVGTSNNEQFF
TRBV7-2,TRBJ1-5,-,CASSLASLNQPQHF
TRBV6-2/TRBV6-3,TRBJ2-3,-,CASSSIAISTDTQYF
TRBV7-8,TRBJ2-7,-,CASSLAQISYEQYF
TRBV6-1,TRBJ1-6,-,CASSEERGGGSPLHF
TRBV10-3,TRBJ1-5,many,CAISPSNQPQHF
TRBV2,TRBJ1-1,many,CASTEGAGRAFF
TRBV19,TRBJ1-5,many,CASSISTPGNQPQHF
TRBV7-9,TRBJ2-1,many,CASRQGNEQFF
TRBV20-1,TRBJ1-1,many,CSARDQGMTEAFF
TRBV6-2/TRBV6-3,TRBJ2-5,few,CASSYPSGQETQYF
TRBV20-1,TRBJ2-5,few,CSASRGAGLETQYF
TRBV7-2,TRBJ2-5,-,CASSLGSIEETQYF
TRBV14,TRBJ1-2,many,CASSPQISNYGYTF
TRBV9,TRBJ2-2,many,CASSSGGTGAAGELFF
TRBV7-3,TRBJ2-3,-,CASSLTSGGTDTQYF
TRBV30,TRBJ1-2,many,CAWSPGQGAGYTF
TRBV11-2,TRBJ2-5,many,CASSRSGAQETQYF
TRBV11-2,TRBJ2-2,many,CASSRGLAGYGELFF
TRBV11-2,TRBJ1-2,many,CASSSPRTGDGYTF
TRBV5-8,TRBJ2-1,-,CASSPDTYYNEQFF
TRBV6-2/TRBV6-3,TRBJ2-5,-,CASSYGDSQGETQYF
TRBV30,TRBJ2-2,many,CAWKGAMGRTGELFF
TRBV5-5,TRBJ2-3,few,CASSLSANTQYF
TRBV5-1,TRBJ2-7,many,CASSLGQKYEQYF
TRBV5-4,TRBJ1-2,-,CASRQGQSSNYGYTF
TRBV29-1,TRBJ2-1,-,CSAEGDSNNEQFF
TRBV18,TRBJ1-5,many,CASSPTGAVQPQHF
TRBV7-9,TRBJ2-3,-,CASSLVRGGTDTQYF
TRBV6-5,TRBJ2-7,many,CASTPGGQGPYEQYF
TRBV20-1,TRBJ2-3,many,CSARKRGTTDTQYF
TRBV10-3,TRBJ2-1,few,CAISESGTGRYNEQFF
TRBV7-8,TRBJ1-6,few,CASSFDLLANSPLHF
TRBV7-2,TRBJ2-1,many,CASSPRRDALSYNEQFF
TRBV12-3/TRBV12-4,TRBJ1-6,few,CASTTTGLGSPLHF
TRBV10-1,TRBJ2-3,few,CASSDEDTQYF
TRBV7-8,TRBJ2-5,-,CASSLTRLTGETQYF
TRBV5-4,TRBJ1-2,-,CASRWTGSHYGYTF
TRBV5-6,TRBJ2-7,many,CASSPTLLLDLGTYEQYF
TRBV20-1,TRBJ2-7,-,CSARDLTSVGSWEQYF
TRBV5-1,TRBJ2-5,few,CASSLSTGGKEETQYF
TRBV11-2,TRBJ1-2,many,CASSQLRDSYGYTF
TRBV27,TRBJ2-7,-,CASSPLEGGGFYVQYF
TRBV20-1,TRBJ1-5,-,CSARSSNQPQHF
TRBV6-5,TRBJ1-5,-,CASRQGDQPQHF
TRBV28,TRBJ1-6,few,CASSSTGVNSPLHF
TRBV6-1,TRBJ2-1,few,CASNSYNEQFF
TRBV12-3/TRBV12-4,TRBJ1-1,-,CASSLNVNTEAFF
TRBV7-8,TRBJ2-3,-,CASSLPGTSTSTDTQYF
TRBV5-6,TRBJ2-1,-,CASSTRTSGGRNEQFF
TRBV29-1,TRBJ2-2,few,CSVLGVAGRDNTGELFF
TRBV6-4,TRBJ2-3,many,CASSEASDGTDTQYF
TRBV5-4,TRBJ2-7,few,CASSSLASPYEQYF
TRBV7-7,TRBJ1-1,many,CASSATVKTEAFF
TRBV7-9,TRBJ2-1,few,CASSPGTEQFF
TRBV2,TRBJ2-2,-,CASSERGRRETGELFF
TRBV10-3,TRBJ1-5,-,CAISDGFNQPQHF